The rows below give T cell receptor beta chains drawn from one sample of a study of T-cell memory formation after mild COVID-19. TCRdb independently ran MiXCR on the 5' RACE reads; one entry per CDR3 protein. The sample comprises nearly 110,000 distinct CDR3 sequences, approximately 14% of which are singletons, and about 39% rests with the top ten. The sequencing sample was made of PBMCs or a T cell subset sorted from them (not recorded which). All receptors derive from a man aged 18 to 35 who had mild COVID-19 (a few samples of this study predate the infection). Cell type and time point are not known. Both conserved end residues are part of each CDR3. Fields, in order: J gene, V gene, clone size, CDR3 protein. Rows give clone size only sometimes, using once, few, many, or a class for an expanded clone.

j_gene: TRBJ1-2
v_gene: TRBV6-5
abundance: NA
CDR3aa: CASSYGLDGYTF

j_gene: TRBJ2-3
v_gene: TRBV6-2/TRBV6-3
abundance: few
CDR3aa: CASSYSLGQGRDTQYF

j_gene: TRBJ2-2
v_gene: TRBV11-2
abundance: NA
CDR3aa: CASSPRQGRGGELFF

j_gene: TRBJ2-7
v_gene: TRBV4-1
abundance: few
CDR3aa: CASSQEGTGAYEQYF

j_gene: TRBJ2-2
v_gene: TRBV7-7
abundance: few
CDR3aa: CASSEGPGELFF

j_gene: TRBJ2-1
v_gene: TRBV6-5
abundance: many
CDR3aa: CASSYLNNEQFF

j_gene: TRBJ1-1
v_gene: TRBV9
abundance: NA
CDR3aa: CASSPTLTGLITEAFF

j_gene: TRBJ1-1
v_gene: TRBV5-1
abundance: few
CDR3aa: CASSPGTGTYTEAFF

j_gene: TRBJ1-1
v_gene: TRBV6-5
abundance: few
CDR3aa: CASSYTANTEAFF

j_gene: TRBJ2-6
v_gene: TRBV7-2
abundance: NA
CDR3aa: CASSLSTGPSAGANVLTF

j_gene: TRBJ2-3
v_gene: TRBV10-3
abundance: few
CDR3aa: CAISDRGRGTDTQYF

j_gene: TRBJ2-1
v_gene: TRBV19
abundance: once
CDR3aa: CASSRFQAGNEQFF

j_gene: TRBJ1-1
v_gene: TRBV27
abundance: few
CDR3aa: CASSRLDSKAFF

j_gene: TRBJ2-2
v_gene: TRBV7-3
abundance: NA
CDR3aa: CASSSQTGNTGELFF

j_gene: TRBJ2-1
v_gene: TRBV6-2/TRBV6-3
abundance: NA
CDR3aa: CASREGGNEQFF

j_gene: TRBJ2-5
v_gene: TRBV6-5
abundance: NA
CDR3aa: CASRGGIREETQYF

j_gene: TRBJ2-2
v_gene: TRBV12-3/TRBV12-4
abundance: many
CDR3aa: CASTPNTGELFF

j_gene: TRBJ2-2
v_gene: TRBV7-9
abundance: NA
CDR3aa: CATVLPGELFF

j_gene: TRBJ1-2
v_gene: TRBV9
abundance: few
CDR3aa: CASSAPAGPFGYTF

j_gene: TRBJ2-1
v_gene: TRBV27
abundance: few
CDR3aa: CASGHNEQFF

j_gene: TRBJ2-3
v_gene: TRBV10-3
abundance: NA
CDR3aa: CAISSRDRGADTQYF

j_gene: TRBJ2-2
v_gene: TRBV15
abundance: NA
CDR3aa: CATSSRVPRAFFTGELFF

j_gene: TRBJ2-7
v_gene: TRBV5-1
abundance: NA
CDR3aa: CANRREQYF

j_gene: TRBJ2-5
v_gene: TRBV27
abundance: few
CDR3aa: CASSVLAGEETQYF

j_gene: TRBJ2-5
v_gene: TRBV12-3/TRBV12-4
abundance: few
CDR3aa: CASSPGSGGPPSETQYF

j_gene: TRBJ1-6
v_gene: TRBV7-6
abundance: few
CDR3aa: CASSPQSSYNSPLHF

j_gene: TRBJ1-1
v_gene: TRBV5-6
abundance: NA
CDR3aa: CASSLDLYRGRGTEAFF

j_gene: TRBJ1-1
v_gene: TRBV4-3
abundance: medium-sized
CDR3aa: CASSQWAKDTEAFF

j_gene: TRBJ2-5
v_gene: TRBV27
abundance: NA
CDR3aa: CASRGLADQETQYF

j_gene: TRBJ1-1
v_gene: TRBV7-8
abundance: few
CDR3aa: CASSRRRDVAAFF

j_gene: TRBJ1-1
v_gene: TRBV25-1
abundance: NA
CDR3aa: CASGFRATEAFF

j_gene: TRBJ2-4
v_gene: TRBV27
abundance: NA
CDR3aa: CASSLSSIVPIQYF

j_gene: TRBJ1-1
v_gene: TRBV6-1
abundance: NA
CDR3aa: CASTDMNTEAFF

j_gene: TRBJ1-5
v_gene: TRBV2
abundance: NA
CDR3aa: CASKQTYSNQPQHF

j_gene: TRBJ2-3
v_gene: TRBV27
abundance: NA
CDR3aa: CASSLPGVGHTQYF

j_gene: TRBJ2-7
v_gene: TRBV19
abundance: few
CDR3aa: CASSAQELGAYEQYF

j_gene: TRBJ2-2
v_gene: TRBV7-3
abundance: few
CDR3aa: CASSQSGQNTGELFF

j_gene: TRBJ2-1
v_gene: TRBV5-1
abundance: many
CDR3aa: CATTGENYNEQFF

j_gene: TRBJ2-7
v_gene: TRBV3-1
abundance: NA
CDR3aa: CASSPLGIGDYEQYF

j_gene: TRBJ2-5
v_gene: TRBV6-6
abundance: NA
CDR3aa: CASRGLETQYF

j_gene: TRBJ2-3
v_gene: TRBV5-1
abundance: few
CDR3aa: CASSHTRRDTQYF

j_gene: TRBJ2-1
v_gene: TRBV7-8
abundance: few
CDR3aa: CASSNSGGPTGVEQFF

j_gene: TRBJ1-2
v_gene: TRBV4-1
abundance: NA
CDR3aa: CASSQDLRQIAYGYTF

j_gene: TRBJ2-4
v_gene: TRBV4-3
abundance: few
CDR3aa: CASSQEVSSIKNIQYF

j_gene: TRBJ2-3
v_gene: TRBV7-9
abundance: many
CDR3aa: CASSPGQFGPSDTQYF